These T cell receptor beta chains were read from a single sample in a study of cytotoxic CD8 clonotypes in ibrutinib-treated CLL. The table came from immunoSEQ multiplex PCR; TCRdb's copy has only in-frame clones and leaves some out. The table lists roughly 60,000 clones, over 60% of them singletons. Sequenced material: PBMCs, taken after 12 months of ibrutinib treatment. Every receptor here comes from a human donor with chronic lymphocytic leukemia. Each CDR3 is given without its conserved first and last residue.

TRBJ2-7	TRBV2	16	ASSDPADGQASSYEQY
TRBJ2-5	TRBV29-1	14	SPLPPRQPAGWSQY
TRBJ1-2	TRBV6-1	12	ASRKGHSNYGYT
TRBJ2-3	TRBV15	10	ATSSFTDTQY
TRBJ2-5	TRBV5-6	14	ASSLADRDLQETQY
TRBJ2-3	TRBV13	11	ASSPSSSSTQY
TRBJ2-5	TRBV6-5	13	ASSYSLFGLGTQY
TRBJ2-3	TRBV2	14	ASTSGLAGISDTQY
TRBJ2-3	TRBV7-9	15	ASSFRGLAGETDTQY
TRBJ2-1	TRBV6-1	12	ASNQDRGMNEQF